This T cell receptor (beta chain) was obtained from a study of somatic mutations in cytotoxic T cells in rheumatoid arthritis. Clones were read by immunoSEQ multiplex PCR, and TCRdb kept only the in-frame ones, dropping some. This sample carries 13,000 to 15,000 clones, roughly 72% of them seen once, and the ten largest clones take around 30%. A word on this clone: Its specificity is unknown.

J gave up 10 bases and V 4 bases, and 9 bases lay outside the gene matches. Germline V lookup: CDR1 SEHNR, CDR2 FQNEAQ (reference sequence). CDR3 length: 15 amino acids. Purity of the CD4+ and CD8+ cells, isolated by positive magnetic bead selection, was checked by flow cytometry. Findings and caveats of the study: An age-related increase in CD8+ clonality was seen in rheumatoid arthritis patients but not in healthy controls.

This rearrangement joins TRBV7-9 to TRBJ2-1, with 11 nucleotides matching TRBD2. Sequencing input: CD8+ T cells sorted from blood. This sequence was found in an adult with rheumatoid arthritis. The CDR3 sequence is CASSYSGGALGEQFF. CDR3 coding DNA: TGTGCCAGCAGCTATAGCGGGGGGGCCTTGGGAGAGCAGTTCTTC.